What follows is one T cell receptor beta chain and its context. Its antigen is undetermined. This entry is derived from a study of Ad26.COV2.S vaccination and SARS-CoV-2 variants. The ends were cut back, 1 base at V and 0 bases at J, with 6 bases in the middle. The CDR3 covers 15 residues. CDR1 is LGHNA, CDR2 YNFKEQ, per germline. Treatment given: some 20 received Ad26.COV2.S at low or high dose, single or two shots; roughly five received placebo; per-sample allocation not given. Samples came from day 63 after the first vaccine or placebo injection. Ad26 vector vaccine expressed Wuhan-strain SARS-CoV-2 spike. Using immunoSEQ multiplex PCR, the repertoire was profiled, and TCRdb retains in-frame clones only, with some absent. The profile shows fewer than 900,000 clones, roughly 90% of them singletons. Findings of the study overall: Total T cell responses were possibly underestimated by TCR breadth and depth analyses. Recipients given vaccine exceeded placebo recipients in spike-specific TCR breadth.

The material sequenced was peripheral blood, taken in a trial of Ad26.COV2.S vaccine versus placebo. The V call is TRBV4-2, the J call TRBJ2-2; D unresolved. The source is a person between 18 and 60 years old who received the Ad26.COV2.S COVID-19 vaccine or a placebo. The CDR3 protein is CASSQGLANTGELFF. Written as DNA, the CDR3 is TGTGCCAGCAGCCAAGGGCTAGCGAACACCGGGGAGCTGTTTTTT.